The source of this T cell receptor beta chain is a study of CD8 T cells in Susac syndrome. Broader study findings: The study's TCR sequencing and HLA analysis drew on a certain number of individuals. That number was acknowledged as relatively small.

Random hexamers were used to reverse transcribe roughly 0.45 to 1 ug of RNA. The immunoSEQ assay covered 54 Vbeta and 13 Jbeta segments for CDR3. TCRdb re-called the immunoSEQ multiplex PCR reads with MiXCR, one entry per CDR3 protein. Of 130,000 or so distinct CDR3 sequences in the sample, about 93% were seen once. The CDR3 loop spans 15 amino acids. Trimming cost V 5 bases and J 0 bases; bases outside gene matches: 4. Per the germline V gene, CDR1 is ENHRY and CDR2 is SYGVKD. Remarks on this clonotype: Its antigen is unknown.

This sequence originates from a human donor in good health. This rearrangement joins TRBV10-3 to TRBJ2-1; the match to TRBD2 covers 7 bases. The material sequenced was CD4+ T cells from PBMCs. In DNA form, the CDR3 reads TGTGCCATCAGTCTAGCGGTTAGCTCCTACAATGAGCAGTTCTTC. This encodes CAISLAVSSYNEQFF.